The 10 T cell receptor beta chains reported below all come from one sample, sequenced in a study of blood T cell repertoires in COVID-19 (TCRdb year 2020). The library was produced with the immunoSEQ multiplex PCR assay. Drawn from immuneACCESS, this table holds only the in-frame rearrangements with V and J called that TCRdb kept. Clones are partly lost; checked studies trace under half to an unresolved V gene and leave the rest unexplained. This sample is represented by approximately 300,000 clones; 85% of them were singletons. Clones ranked in the top ten supply approximately 1.9% of the sample. The sample was PBMCs or T cells enriched from blood (not recorded which). These receptors were taken from a woman aged 25 to 39 who had been exposed to COVID-19.

V is TRBV19 and J is TRBJ1-2; 10 nucleotides match TRBD1. J gave up 5 bases and V 8 bases, and 5 bases lay outside the gene matches. The V gene's germline CDR1 is LNHDA and CDR2 SQIVND (reference sequence). This CDR3 region has 13 residues. The CDR3 region is CASADRGIYGYTF. CDR3 in DNA: TGTGCCAGTGCGGACAGGGGGATATATGGCTACACCTTC. Full variable domain (remainder filled in from reference TRBV19 and TRBJ1-2): DGGITQSPKYLFRKEGQNVTLSCEQNLNHDAMYWYRQDPGQGLRLIYYSQIVNDFQKGDIAEGYSVSREKKESFPLTVTSAQKNPTAFYLCASADRGIYGYTFGSGTRLTVV.

The chain carries TRBV19 and TRBJ1-5; D perhaps matches TRBD1 (6 bases). This CDR3 region has 12 residues. CDR1 and CDR2 from the germline V gene are LNHDA and SQIVND (reference sequence). V was pared by 5 bases and J by 11 bases, with 13 bases between. CDR3 sequence reads: CASSQGGLAQHF. Here the CDR3 DNA reads TGTGCCAGTAGTCAAGGGGGATTGGCCCAGCATTTT.

This chain connects TRBV2 to TRBJ2-1, with 9 bases fitting TRBD2. V was clipped by 7 bases and J by 5 bases; unmatched bases: 9. In germline, CDR1 is SNHLY, CDR2 FYNNEI. The CDR3 is made up of 15 amino acids. The CDR3, as DNA: TGTGCCAGCACCTCGACTAGCGGTCTAAACAATGAGCAGTTCTTC. It yields the protein CASTSTSGLNNEQFF.

The rearrangement uses TRBV27 and TRBJ2-1; possibly TRBD1 for D (5 bases). Trimming shortened V by 4 bases and J by 2 bases, and 6 bases separated the two germline ends. This CDR3 is 13 amino acids long. The germline gives CDR1 MNHEY, CDR2 SMNVEV (reference sequence). The CDR3 sequence is CASSWGTYNEQFF. CDR3 DNA: TGTGCCAGCAGTTGGGGCACCTACAATGAGCAGTTCTTC.

This chain connects TRBV10-3 to TRBJ2-7; no clear D gene. V was shortened by 3 bases and J by 4 bases, with 19 bases between the two germline ends. Germline V gives CDR1 ENHRY, CDR2 SYGVKD. This CDR3 is built from 16 residues. The CDR3 DNA sequence: TGTGCCATCAGTGATATCCCCCCAAGAACGGGTTACGAGCAGTACTTC. As protein: CAISDIPPRTGYEQYF.

Details on this clone: Within the sample, other DNA sequences also encode this same CDR3. The gene calls are TRBV12-3 or TRBV12-4 and TRBJ1-2; D is undetermined. Trimming stripped 3 bases from V and 3 bases from J, with 5 bases between. The CDR3 sequence is 12 residues long. This chain's CDR3 is CASSFGDYGYTF. CDR3 nucleotide sequence: TGTGCCAGCAGTTTCGGTGACTATGGCTACACCTTC.

This clone was seen more than once but under ten times. The rearrangement uses TRBV30 and TRBJ2-1; D unresolved. Germline V gene data show CDR1 as GTSNPN and CDR2 as SVGIG (reference sequence). There are 11 residues in the CDR3. V was clipped by 0 bases and J by 7 bases, with 4 bases between them. In DNA form, the CDR3 reads TGTGCCTGGAGTGTACGGAATGAGCAGTTCTTC. It codes for CAWSVRNEQFF.

The V call is TRBV30, the J call TRBJ1-2; TRBD1 is a possible D gene (5 bases). The CDR3 length is 13 residues. From germline, CDR1 is GTSNPN and CDR2 SVGIG (reference sequence). The ends were cut back, 0 bases at V and 2 bases at J, with 7 bases in the middle. The CDR3 loop is CAWSVGENYGYTF. The DNA of the CDR3 is TGTGCCTGGAGTGTAGGGGAAAACTATGGCTACACCTTC.

Points on this clone: The sample holds other DNA sequences that translate to the same CDR3. The genes are TRBV30 and TRBJ1-2, with 7 bases matching TRBD1. Trimming took 0 bases from V and 8 from J; bases not matched to a gene: 6. The CDR3 covers 13 residues. Germline-derived CDR1 and CDR2 are GTSNPN and SVGIG (reference sequence). The CDR3 protein is CAWSVVSGGGYTF. CDR3 in DNA: TGTGCCTGGAGTGTAGTCTCAGGGGGGGGCTACACCTTC.

The CDR3 sequence is CASSQVTGGFSNQPQHF. For the CDR3, the DNA is TGCGCCAGCAGCCAGGTGACAGGGGGCTTTAGCAATCAGCCCCAGCATTTT. The chain employs TRBV4-1 and TRBJ1-5, with 10 bases fitting TRBD1. Germline CDR1 and CDR2: MGHRA and YSYEKL. V lost 3 bases, J lost 0 bases, and 5 bases stayed unmatched. This CDR3 is 17 amino acids long.